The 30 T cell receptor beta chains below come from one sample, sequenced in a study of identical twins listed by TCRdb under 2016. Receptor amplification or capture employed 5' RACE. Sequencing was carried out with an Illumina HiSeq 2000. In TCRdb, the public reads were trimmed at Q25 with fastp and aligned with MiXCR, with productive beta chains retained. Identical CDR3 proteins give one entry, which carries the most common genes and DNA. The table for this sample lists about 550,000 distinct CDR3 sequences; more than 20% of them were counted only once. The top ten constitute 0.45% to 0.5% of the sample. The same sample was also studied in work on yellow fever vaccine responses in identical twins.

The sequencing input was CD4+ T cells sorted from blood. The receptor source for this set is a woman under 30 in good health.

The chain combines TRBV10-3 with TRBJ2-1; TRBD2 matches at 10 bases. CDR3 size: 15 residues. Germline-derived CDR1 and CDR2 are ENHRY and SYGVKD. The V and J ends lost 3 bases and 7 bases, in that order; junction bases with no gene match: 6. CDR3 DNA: TGTGCCATCAGTGACACTAGCGGGATGGGGAATGAGCAGTTCTTC. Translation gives CAISDTSGMGNEQFF.

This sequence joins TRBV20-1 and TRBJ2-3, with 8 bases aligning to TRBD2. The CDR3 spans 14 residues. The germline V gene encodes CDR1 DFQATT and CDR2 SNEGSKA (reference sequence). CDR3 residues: CRPSGGISTDTQYF. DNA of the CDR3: TGCAGACCCAGCGGGGGCATCAGCACAGATACGCAGTATTTT.

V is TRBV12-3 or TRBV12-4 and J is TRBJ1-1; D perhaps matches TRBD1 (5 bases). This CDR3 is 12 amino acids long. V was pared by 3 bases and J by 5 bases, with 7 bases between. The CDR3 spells CASSFRTTEAFF. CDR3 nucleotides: TGTGCCAGCAGTTTCAGGACAACTGAAGCTTTCTTT.

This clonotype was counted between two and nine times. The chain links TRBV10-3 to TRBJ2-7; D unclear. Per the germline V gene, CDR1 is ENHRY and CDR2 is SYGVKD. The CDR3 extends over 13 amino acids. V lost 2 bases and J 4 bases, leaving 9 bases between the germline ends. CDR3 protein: CAISEVTEYEQYF. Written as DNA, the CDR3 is TGTGCCATCAGTGAGGTCACAGAGTACGAGCAGTACTTC.

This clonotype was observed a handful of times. In nucleotides, the CDR3 is TGCAGTGCTAGTGAACACCCTATAGCCAAAAACATTCAGTACTTC. Residues: CSASEHPIAKNIQYF. The chain has TRBV20-1 and TRBJ2-4; D unresolved. This CDR3 has 15 amino acids. In germline, CDR1 is DFQATT, CDR2 SNEGSKA (reference sequence). V lost 3 bases to trimming and J lost 0 bases, with 12 bases between them.

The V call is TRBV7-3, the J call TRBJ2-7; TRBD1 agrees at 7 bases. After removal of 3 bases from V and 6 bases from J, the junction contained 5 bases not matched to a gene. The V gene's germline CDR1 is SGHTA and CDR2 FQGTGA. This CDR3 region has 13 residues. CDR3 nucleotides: TGTGCCAGCAGCTTCGACAGGGTATCCGAGCAGTACTTC. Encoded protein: CASSFDRVSEQYF.

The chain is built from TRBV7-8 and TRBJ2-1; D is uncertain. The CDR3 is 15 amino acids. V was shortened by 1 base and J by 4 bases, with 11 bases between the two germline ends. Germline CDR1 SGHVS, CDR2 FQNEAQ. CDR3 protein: CASSLGPNQYNEQFF. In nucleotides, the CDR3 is TGTGCCAGCAGCTTAGGACCAAACCAGTACAATGAGCAGTTCTTC.

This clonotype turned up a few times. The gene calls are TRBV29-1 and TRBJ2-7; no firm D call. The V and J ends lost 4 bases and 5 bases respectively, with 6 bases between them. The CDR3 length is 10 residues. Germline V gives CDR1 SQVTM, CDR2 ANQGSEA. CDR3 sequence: CSVGHDEQYF. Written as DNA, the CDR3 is TGCAGCGTTGGACACGACGAGCAGTACTTC.

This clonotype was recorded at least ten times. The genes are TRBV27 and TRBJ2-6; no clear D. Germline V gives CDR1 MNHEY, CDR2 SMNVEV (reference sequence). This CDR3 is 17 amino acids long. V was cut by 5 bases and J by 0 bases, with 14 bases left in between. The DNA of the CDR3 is TGTGCCAGCAGTCCCAGAAGGGTGGGCTCTGGGGCCAACGTCCTGACTTTC. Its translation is CASSPRRVGSGANVLTF.

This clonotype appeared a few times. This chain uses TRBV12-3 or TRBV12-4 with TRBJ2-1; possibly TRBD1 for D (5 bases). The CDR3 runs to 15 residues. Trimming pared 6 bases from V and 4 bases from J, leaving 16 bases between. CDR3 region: CASRSDKTPYNEQFF. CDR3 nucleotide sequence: TGTGCCAGCAGATCGGACAAGACCCCTTACAATGAGCAGTTCTTC.

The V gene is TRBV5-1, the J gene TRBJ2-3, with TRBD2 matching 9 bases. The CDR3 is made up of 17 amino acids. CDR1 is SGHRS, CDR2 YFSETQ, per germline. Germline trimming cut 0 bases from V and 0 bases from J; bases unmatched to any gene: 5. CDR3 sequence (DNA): TGCGCCAGCAGCTTGGTCCTTAGCGGGGGCAGCACAGATACGCAGTATTTT. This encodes CASSLVLSGGSTDTQYF. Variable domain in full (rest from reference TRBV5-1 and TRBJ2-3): KAGVTQTPRYLIKTRGQQVTLSCSPISGHRSVSWYQQTPGQGLQFLFEYFSETQRNKGNFPGRFSGRQFSNSRSEMNVSTLELGDSALYLCASSLVLSGGSTDTQYFGPGTRLTVL.

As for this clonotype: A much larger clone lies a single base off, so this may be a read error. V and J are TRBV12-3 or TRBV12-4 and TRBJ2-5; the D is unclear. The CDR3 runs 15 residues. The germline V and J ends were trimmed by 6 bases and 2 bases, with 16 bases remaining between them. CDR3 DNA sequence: TGTGCCAGCAGATCTAACCTACTCTTACAAGAGACCCAGTACTTC. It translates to CASRSNLLLQETQYF.

The CDR3 region has the DNA TGCAGTGCTAGAGGCCCCGGAGGGACCGGGGAGCTGTTTTTT. Amino acid sequence: CSARGPGGTGELFF. J is TRBJ2-2 and V is TRBV20-1, with D possibly being TRBD2 (6 bases). The CDR3 consists of 14 residues. The V gene's germline CDR1 is DFQATT and CDR2 SNEGSKA (reference sequence). V lost 1 base and J 5 bases, leaving 11 bases between the germline ends.

Here the CDR3 DNA reads TGTGCCAGCGTTGCCTCGCAGGGTGGGTTTAATGAAAAACTGTTTTTT. Encoded protein: CASVASQGGFNEKLFF. This chain connects TRBV28 to TRBJ1-4; possible D gene TRBD1, 5 bases. Trimming left V 8 bases short and J 4 bases short, with 20 bases between. Germline-derived CDR1 and CDR2 are MDHEN and SYDVKM. The CDR3 is 16 residues long. The full variable domain, rest sourced from reference TRBV28 and TRBJ1-4, is DVKVTQSSRYLVKRTGEKVFLECVQDMDHENMFWYRQDPGLGLRLIYFSYDVKMKEKGDIPEGYSVSREKKERFSLILESASTNQTSMYLCASVASQGGFNEKLFFGSGTQLSVL.

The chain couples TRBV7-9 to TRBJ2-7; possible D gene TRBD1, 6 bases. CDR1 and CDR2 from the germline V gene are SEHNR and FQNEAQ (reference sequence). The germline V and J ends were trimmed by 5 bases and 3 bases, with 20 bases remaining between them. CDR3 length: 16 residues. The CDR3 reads CASSTGRATGLYEQYF. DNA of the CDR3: TGTGCCAGCAGCACCGGCCGGGCCACAGGGCTCTACGAGCAGTACTTC.

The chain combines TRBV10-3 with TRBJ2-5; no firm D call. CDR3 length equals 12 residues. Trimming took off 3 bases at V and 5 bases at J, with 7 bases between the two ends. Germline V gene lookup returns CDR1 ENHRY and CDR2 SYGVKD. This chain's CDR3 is CAISDVVETQYF. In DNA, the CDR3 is TGTGCCATCAGTGACGTGGTGGAGACCCAGTACTTC.

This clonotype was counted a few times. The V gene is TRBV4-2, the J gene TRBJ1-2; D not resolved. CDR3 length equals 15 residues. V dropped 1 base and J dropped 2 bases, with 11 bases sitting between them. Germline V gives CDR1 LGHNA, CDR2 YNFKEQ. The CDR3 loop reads CASSQGVDTNYGYTF. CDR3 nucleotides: TGTGCCAGCAGCCAAGGGGTTGATACCAACTATGGCTACACCTTC.

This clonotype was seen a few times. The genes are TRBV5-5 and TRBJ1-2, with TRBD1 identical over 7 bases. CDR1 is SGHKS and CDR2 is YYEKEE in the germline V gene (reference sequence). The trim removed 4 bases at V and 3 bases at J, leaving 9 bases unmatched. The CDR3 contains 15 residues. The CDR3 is CASSKQQGHDYGYTF. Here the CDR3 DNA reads TGTGCCAGCAGCAAACAACAGGGGCACGACTATGGCTACACCTTC. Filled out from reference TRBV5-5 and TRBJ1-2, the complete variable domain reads DAGVTQSPTHLIKTRGQQVTLRCSPISGHKSVSWYQQVLGQGPQFIFQYYEKEERGRGNFPDRFSARQFPNYSSELNVNALLLGDSALYLCASSKQQGHDYGYTFGSGTRLTVV.

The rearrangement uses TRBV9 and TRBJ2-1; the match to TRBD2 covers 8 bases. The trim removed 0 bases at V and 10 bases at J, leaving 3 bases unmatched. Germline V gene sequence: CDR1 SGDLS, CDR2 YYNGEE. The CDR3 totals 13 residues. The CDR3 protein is CASSVAGGQEQFF. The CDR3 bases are TGTGCCAGCAGCGTAGCGGGGGGGCAGGAGCAGTTCTTC.

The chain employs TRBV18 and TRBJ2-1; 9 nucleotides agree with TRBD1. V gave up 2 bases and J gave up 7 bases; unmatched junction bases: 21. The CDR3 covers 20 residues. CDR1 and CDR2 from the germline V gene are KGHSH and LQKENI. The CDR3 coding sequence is TGTGCCAGCTCACCAACAATCCGGGACAGGGAAACAATTTTTTTGAATGAGCAGTTCTTC. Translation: CASSPTIRDRETIFLNEQFF. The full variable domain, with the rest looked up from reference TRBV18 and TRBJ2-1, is NAGVMQNPRHLVRRRGQEARLRCSPMKGHSHVYWYRQLPEEGLKFMVYLQKENIIDESGMPKERFSAEFPKEGPSILRIQQVVRGDSAAYFCASSPTIRDRETIFLNEQFFGPGTRLTVL.

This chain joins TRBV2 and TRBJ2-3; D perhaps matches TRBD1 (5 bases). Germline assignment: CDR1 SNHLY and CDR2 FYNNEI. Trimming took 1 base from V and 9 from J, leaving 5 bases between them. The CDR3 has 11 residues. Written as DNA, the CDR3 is TGTGCCAGCAGTGAAGGGGGCACGCAGTATTTT. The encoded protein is CASSEGGTQYF.

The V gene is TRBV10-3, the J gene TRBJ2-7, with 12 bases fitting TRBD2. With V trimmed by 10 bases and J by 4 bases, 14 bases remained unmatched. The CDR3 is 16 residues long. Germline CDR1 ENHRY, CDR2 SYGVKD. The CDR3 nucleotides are TGTGCCAGCAGACCGGCGACTAGCGGGAGTTCGTACGAGCAGTACTTC. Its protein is CASRPATSGSSYEQYF.

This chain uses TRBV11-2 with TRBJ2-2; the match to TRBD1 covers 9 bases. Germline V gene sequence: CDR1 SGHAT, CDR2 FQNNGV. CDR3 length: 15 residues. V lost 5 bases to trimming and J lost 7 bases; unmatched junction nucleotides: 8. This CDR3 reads CASSPNRGQGGELFF. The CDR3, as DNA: TGTGCCAGCAGCCCGAACAGGGGGCAAGGCGGGGAGCTGTTTTTT.

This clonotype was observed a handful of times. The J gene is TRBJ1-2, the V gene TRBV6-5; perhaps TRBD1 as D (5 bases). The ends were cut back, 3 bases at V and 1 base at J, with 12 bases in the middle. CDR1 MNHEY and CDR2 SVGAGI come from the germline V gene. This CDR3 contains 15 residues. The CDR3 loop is CASSYTQGLNYGYTF. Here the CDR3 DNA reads TGTGCCAGCAGTTATACGCAGGGACTTAACTATGGCTACACCTTC.

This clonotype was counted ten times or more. CDR3 protein: CASSKYTTDPSLQHF. The DNA for the CDR3 is TGTGCCAGCAGCAAATATACCACGGACCCTAGCCTCCAGCATTTT. V is TRBV12-3 or TRBV12-4 and J is TRBJ1-5; D not certain. The CDR3 length is 15 residues. V lost 6 bases and J lost 12, with 24 bases in between.

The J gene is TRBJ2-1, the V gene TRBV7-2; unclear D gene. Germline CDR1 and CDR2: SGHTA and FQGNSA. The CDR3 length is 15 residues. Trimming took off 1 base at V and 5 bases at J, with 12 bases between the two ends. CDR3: CASSLVGRSNNEQFF. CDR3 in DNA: TGTGCCAGCAGCTTAGTAGGTCGCAGTAACAATGAGCAGTTCTTC.

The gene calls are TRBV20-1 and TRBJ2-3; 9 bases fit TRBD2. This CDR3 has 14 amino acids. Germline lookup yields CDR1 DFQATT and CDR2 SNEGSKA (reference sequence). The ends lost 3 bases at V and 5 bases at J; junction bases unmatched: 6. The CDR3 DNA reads TGCAGTGCTAGGGTAGCGGGAGAGGGAGATACGCAGTATTTT. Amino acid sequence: CSARVAGEGDTQYF.

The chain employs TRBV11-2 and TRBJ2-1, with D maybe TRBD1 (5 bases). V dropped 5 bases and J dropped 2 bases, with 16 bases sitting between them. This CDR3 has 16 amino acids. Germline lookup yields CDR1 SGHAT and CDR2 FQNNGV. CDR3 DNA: TGTGCCAGCAGCGCAGGACAACACTGGGCCTACAATGAGCAGTTCTTC. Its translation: CASSAGQHWAYNEQFF.

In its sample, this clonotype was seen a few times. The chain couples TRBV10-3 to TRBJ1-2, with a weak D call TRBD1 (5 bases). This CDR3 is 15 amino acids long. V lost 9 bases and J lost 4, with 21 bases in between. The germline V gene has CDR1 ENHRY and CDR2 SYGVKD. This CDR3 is CAIRLQQDEGYGYTF. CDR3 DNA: TGTGCCATACGCCTCCAACAGGACGAGGGCTATGGCTACACCTTC.

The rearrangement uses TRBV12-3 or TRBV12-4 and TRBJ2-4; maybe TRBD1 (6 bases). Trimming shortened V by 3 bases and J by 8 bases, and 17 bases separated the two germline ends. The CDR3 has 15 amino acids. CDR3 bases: TGTGCCAGCAGTTTTCAGGCAGGGGCTGCTGACATTCAGTACTTC. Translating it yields CASSFQAGAADIQYF.